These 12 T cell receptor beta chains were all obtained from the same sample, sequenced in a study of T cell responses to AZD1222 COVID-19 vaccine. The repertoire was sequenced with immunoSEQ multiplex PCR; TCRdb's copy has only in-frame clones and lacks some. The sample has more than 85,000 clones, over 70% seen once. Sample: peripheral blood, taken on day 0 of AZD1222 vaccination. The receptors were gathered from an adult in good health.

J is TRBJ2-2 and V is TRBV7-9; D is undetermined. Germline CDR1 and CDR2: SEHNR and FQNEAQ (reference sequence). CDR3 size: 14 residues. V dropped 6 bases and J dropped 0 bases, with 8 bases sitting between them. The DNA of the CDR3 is TGTGCCAGCAGGCAAGTGCCGAACACCGGGGAGCTGTTTTTT. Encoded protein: CASRQVPNTGELFF.

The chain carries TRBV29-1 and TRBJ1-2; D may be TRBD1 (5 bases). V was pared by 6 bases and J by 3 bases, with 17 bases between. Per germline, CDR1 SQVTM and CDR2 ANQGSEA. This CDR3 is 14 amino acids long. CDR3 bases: TGCAGCGTCACCTCCCTGGGGGTGGACTATGGCTACACCTTC. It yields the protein CSVTSLGVDYGYTF.

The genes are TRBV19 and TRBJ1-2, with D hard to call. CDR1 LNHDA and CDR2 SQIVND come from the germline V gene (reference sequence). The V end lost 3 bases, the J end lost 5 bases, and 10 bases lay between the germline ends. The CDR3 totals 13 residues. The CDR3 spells CASSISGYYGYTF. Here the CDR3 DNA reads TGTGCCAGTAGTATTTCCGGGTATTATGGCTACACCTTC. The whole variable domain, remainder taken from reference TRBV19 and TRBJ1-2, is DGGITQSPKYLFRKEGQNVTLSCEQNLNHDAMYWYRQDPGQGLRLIYYSQIVNDFQKGDIAEGYSVSREKKESFPLTVTSAQKNPTAFYLCASSISGYYGYTFGSGTRLTVV.

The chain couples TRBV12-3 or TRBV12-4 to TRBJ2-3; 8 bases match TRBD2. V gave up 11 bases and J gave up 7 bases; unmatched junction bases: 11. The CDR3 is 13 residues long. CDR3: CAAAGGLVNTQYF. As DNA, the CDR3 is TGTGCCGCCGCGGGAGGCCTGGTAAATACGCAGTATTTT.

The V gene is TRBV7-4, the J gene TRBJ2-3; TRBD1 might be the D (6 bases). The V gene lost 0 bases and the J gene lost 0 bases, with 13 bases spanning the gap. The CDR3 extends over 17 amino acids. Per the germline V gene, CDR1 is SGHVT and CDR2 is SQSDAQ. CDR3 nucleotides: TGTGCCAGCAGCTTAGCCGGCAGGGGTAGGAGCACAGATACGCAGTATTTT. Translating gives CASSLAGRGRSTDTQYF.

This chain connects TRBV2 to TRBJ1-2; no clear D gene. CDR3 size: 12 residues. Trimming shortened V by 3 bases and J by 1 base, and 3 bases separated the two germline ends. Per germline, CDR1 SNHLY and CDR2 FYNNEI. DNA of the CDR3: TGTGCCAGCAGTGAGGGTAACTATGGCTACACCTTC. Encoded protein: CASSEGNYGYTF.

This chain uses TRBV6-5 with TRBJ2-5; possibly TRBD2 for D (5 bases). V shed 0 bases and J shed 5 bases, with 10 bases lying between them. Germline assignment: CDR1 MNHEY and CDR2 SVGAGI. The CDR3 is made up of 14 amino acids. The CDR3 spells CASSYSFGEETQYF. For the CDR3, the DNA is TGTGCCAGCAGTTACTCGTTCGGGGAGGAGACCCAGTACTTC.

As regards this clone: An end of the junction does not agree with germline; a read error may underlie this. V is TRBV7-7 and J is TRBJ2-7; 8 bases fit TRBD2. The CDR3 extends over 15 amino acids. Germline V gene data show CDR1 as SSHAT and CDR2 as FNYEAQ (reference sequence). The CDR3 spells CASSPQSGRSHEQYF. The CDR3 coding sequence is TGTGCTAGCAGCCCCCAGAGCGGGAGATCCCACGAGCAGTACTTC.

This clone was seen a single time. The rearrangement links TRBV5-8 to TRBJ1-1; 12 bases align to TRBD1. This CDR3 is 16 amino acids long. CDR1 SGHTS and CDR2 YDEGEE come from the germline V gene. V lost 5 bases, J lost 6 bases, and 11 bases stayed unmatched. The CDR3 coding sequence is TGTGCCAGCAGTCCCCCCCCGGGACAGGGGGCGTCTGAAGCTTTCTTT. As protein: CASSPPPGQGASEAFF.

CDR3 region: CASSYGRIGNQPQHF. The CDR3 DNA follows: TGTGCCAGCAGTTACGGCAGGATAGGCAATCAGCCCCAGCATTTT. The chain carries TRBV6-2 or TRBV6-3 and TRBJ1-5; D not resolved. V lost 2 bases and J lost 2, with 10 bases in between. Per germline, CDR1 MNHEY and CDR2 SVGEGT. The length of the CDR3 is 15 residues.

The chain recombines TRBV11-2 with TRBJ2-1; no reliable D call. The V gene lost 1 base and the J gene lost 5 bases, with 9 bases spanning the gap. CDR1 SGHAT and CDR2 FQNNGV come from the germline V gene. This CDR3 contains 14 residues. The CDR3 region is CASSLGNSNNEQFF. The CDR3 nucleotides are TGTGCCAGCAGCTTAGGCAATTCAAACAATGAGCAGTTCTTC.

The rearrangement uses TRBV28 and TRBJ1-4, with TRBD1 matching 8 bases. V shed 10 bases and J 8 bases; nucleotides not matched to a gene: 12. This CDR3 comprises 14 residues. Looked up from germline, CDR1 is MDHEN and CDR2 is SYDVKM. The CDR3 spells CATENQGAGEKLFF. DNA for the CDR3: TGTGCCACAGAAAACCAGGGGGCAGGGGAAAAACTGTTTTTT.